The 18 T cell receptor beta chains below come from one sample, sequenced in a study of T-cell reconstitution after alpha-beta-depleted transplantation in children. Preparation of the TCRbeta library was carried out with unique molecular identifiers. TCRdb re-called the PCR reads with MiXCR, one entry per CDR3 protein. The sample records about 300,000 distinct CDR3 sequences, about 9.4% being singletons. The sequencing used PBMCs, collected before TCRalphabeta/CD19-depleted stem cell transplant. These receptors were collected from a boy under two years old with acute myeloid leukemia, due to receive a stem cell transplant.

This clonotype has more than one count but fewer than ten. This chain connects TRBV30 to TRBJ1-2; D is ambiguous. The CDR3 is 12 amino acids. Trimming pared 8 bases from V and 0 bases from J, leaving 10 bases between. Germline values: CDR1 GTSNPN, CDR2 SVGIG (reference sequence). The CDR3 bases are TGTGCCCACGGGGTCCCTAACTATGGCTACACCTTC. It specifies CAHGVPNYGYTF.

This clonotype was seen at least ten times. CDR3 nucleotide sequence: TGTGCCAGCAGCCCATCCCCCACTAGCGCCGTAGAGACCCAGTACTTC. It codes for CASSPSPTSAVETQYF. J is TRBJ2-5 and V is TRBV7-2; 7 bases align to TRBD2. Germline loops: CDR1 SGHTA, CDR2 FQGNSA. The CDR3 spans 16 residues. With 5 bases clipped from V and 4 bases from J, the junction kept 13 bases outside the gene matches.

This clonotype was found a few times. The chain joins TRBV28 to TRBJ1-4; D is unresolved. V dropped 5 bases and J dropped 0 bases, with 13 bases sitting between them. Per germline, CDR1 MDHEN and CDR2 SYDVKM. CDR3 size: 16 residues. CDR3 DNA sequence: TGTGCCAGCAGTCTTCCTAGGGATGCAACTAATGAAAAACTGTTTTTT. Protein: CASSLPRDATNEKLFF.

This clonotype was recorded at least ten times. The gene calls are TRBV7-9 and TRBJ2-1, with D perhaps matching TRBD1 or TRBD2 (5 bases each). The CDR3 is made up of 13 amino acids. With 1 base removed from V and 10 bases from J, the gap between germline ends came to 11 bases. Germline CDR1 is SEHNR and CDR2 is FQNEAQ (reference sequence). The CDR3 is CASSLDGTYEQFF. For the CDR3, the DNA is TGTGCCAGCAGCTTAGACGGGACCTACGAGCAGTTCTTC.

This clonotype was detected ten times or more. The genes are TRBV4-3 and TRBJ2-2; TRBD1 aligns across 7 bases. Trimming cost V 4 bases and J 3 bases; bases outside gene matches: 5. Germline assignment: CDR1 LGHNA and CDR2 YSLEER. CDR3 length equals 15 residues. The CDR3 protein is CASSLADRDTGELFF. CDR3 nucleotides: TGCGCCAGCAGCCTTGCAGACAGGGACACCGGGGAGCTGTTTTTT.

The table lists this clonotype with many counts. V usage is TRBV5-1 and J usage is TRBJ2-3; 10 bases fit TRBD2. The ends lost 0 bases at V and 7 bases at J; junction bases unmatched: 8. This CDR3 region has 16 residues. Germline V gives CDR1 SGHRS, CDR2 YFSETQ. The CDR3 nucleotides read TGCGCCAGCAGCTTGGGACAAACACTAGCGGGGAATACGCAGTATTTT. The encoded protein is CASSLGQTLAGNTQYF.

This clonotype was recorded many times. The gene calls are TRBV24-1 and TRBJ2-7; 9 nucleotides line up with TRBD2. CDR3 length equals 13 residues. Per the germline V gene, CDR1 is KGHDR and CDR2 is SFDVKD. With V trimmed by 9 bases and J by 3 bases, 5 bases remained unmatched. The chain's CDR3 is CATLSGRFYEQYF. CDR3 DNA sequence: TGTGCCACCCTGAGCGGGAGGTTCTACGAGCAGTACTTC.

This clonotype was picked up many times. The rearrangement uses TRBV18 and TRBJ1-4, with no clear D. The CDR3 loop spans 17 amino acids. V lost 2 bases, J lost 1 base, and 14 bases lay in between. In germline, CDR1 is KGHSH, CDR2 LQKENI. This CDR3 reads CASSPTDHGETNEKLFF. CDR3 nucleotide sequence: TGTGCCAGCTCACCAACGGACCACGGTGAAACTAATGAAAAACTGTTTTTT.

This clonotype has a count of ten or more. This chain joins TRBV14 and TRBJ2-7; 15 bases are a match to TRBD2. Germline values: CDR1 SGHDN, CDR2 FVKESK. The CDR3 has 15 amino acids. V lost 4 bases, J lost 4 bases, and 2 bases stayed unmatched. CDR3 residues: CASSRGTSGRYEQYF. The CDR3 nucleotides are TGTGCCAGCAGCCGAGGGACTAGCGGGAGGTACGAGCAGTACTTC.

This clonotype occurred a few times. V and J are TRBV13 and TRBJ2-7, with D uncertain. The V gene lost 0 bases and the J gene lost 3 bases, with 12 bases spanning the gap. CDR3 size: 15 residues. CDR1 and CDR2 from the germline V gene are PRHDT and FYEKMQ (reference sequence). In nucleotides, the CDR3 is TGTGCCAGCAGCTTAGGGGTTTGGTCGGACTACGAGCAGTACTTC. Its protein product is CASSLGVWSDYEQYF.

This clonotype showed up just a few times. This chain connects TRBV12-3 or TRBV12-4 to TRBJ2-6; no firm D call. Trimming removed 7 bases from V and 4 bases from J, with 5 bases in between. CDR3 length: 12 amino acids. In DNA form, the CDR3 reads TGTGCCAGCACCTCGGGGGCCAACGTCCTGACTTTC. Translation gives CASTSGANVLTF.

This clonotype was detected only a few times. The V and J genes are TRBV5-3 and TRBJ2-6; the D gene is possibly TRBD2 (6 bases). TRBV5-3 qualifies as an ORF whose function is uncertain. CDR3 size: 18 residues. V was pared by 8 bases and J by 0 bases, with 21 bases between. CDR3 nucleotides: TGTGCCAGTACTCGTAGGGCAGGAGGGACCTCTGGGGCCAACGTCCTGACTTTC. Its translation is CASTRRAGGTSGANVLTF.

This clonotype occurred many times. The V and J genes are TRBV18 and TRBJ2-5; D is uncertain. V was shortened by 4 bases and J by 2 bases, with 17 bases between the two germline ends. Germline assignment: CDR1 KGHSH and CDR2 LQKENI. CDR3 length: 16 amino acids. CDR3 loop: CASSLFPPSLQETQYF. In nucleotides, the CDR3 is TGTGCCAGCTCACTGTTTCCCCCTTCACTTCAAGAGACCCAGTACTTC.

This clonotype appeared many times. The chain is built from TRBV10-3 and TRBJ2-1; the D gene is possibly TRBD1 (5 bases). V lost 6 bases to trimming and J lost 5 bases, with 17 bases between them. Germline values: CDR1 ENHRY, CDR2 SYGVKD. The CDR3 is made up of 15 amino acids. CDR3 DNA: TGTGCCATCAGCTCCCCCTCTGACAGAGACAATGAGCAGTTCTTC. This sequence encodes CAISSPSDRDNEQFF.

This clonotype was counted many times. V gene TRBV20-1 combines with J gene TRBJ2-5; 12 bases agree with TRBD2. The J segment lost 0 bases and the V segment lost 1 base, leaving 6 bases of the junction unmatched. Germline V gene sequence: CDR1 DFQATT, CDR2 SNEGSKA (reference sequence). The CDR3 covers 17 residues. CDR3 protein: CSARVPGLAGHQETQYF. The CDR3 nucleotides are TGCAGTGCTAGAGTCCCGGGACTAGCGGGTCACCAAGAGACCCAGTACTTC.

This clonotype was recorded many times. The genes are TRBV28 and TRBJ2-2; 8 bases map to TRBD2. CDR1 MDHEN and CDR2 SYDVKM come from the germline V gene. The CDR3 runs to 13 residues. J lost 6 bases, V lost 5 bases, and 2 bases had no gene match. This CDR3 reads CASSGTRPGELFF. CDR3 sequence (DNA): TGTGCCAGCAGTGGGACTAGACCCGGGGAGCTGTTTTTT.

On this clonotype: This clone may be a read error of a much larger clone one base away. V usage is TRBV12-3 or TRBV12-4 and J usage is TRBJ1-2, with D unclear. The CDR3 runs 13 residues. The V and J ends lost 5 bases and 4 bases respectively, with 11 bases between them. The CDR3 nucleotides are TGTGCCAGCAGTCCGAGGACCGTCTATGGCTACACCTTC. This sequence encodes CASSPRTVYGYTF.

This clonotype came up many times. This rearrangement joins TRBV27 to TRBJ2-7; TRBD1 matches 10 bases. Germline CDR1 MNHEY, CDR2 SMNVEV (reference sequence). The CDR3 has 15 residues. V gave up 7 bases and J gave up 4 bases; unmatched junction bases: 10. The CDR3 sequence: CASTYRTGGGYEQYF. The CDR3 coding sequence is TGTGCCAGCACCTATCGGACAGGGGGGGGTTACGAGCAGTACTTC.